Listed here are 30 T cell receptor beta chains from one sample, sequenced in a study of HIV-infected patients and healthy controls. cDNA was made from approximately 500 ng RNA using alpha and beta constant primers. Alpha and beta chain libraries were made separately by chain-specific third strand synthesis with multiplexing indices. MiXCR, run by TCRdb on the 5' RACE reads, gives a single entry per CDR3 protein. Of approximately 17,000 distinct CDR3 sequences listed, 8% to 10% were seen once; the top ten hold 4.5% to 6%. Whole blood was used without fractionation, so all unsorted peripheral T cells were included. Sequenced input: blood. The receptors were sampled from an adult in good health.

This clonotype was counted at least ten times. The rearrangement joins TRBV7-9 to TRBJ2-3, with 9 bases that match TRBD1. V lost 7 bases to trimming and J lost 0 bases; unmatched junction nucleotides: 5. The CDR3 sequence is 15 residues long. Germline CDR1 and CDR2: SEHNR and FQNEAQ (reference sequence). The CDR3 DNA reads TGTGCCAGCAACCCCGGGACAGGGAGCACAGATACGCAGTATTTT. It translates to CASNPGTGSTDTQYF.

This clonotype was found many times. The chain employs TRBV15 and TRBJ2-1; D perhaps matches TRBD1 (5 bases). The CDR3 loop spans 13 amino acids. V gave up 8 bases and J gave up 6 bases, with 14 bases separating them. Germline V gene lookup returns CDR1 LNHNV and CDR2 YYDKDF (reference sequence). Here the CDR3 DNA reads TGTGCCACCTACCAGGACAAGGCCAATGAGCAGTTCTTC. Its protein is CATYQDKANEQFF.

This clonotype was recorded at least ten times. CDR3 bases: TGTGCCAGCAGTTACTCGAAAGCAGGGGTTTCAGGCTACACCTTC. Encoded protein: CASSYSKAGVSGYTF. The chain is built from TRBV6-5 and TRBJ1-2, with D maybe TRBD1 (6 bases). The CDR3 has 15 residues. Per the germline V gene, CDR1 is MNHEY and CDR2 is SVGAGI. V was clipped by 0 bases and J by 8 bases, with 16 bases between them.

This clonotype occurred many times. The CDR3 loop is CASSYDGANQPQHF. The CDR3 bases are TGTGCCAGCAGTTACGATGGGGCCAATCAGCCCCAGCATTTT. The chain recombines TRBV6-5 with TRBJ1-5, with D possibly being TRBD1 (5 bases). With 2 bases removed from V and 3 bases from J, the gap between germline ends came to 8 bases. This CDR3 region has 14 residues. The V gene's germline CDR1 is MNHEY and CDR2 SVGAGI.

The sample holds many counts of this clonotype. The V gene is TRBV20-1, the J gene TRBJ1-1, with 8 bases aligning to TRBD1. The V segment lost 3 bases and the J segment 3 bases; nucleotides outside the gene matches: 3. This CDR3 is built from 13 residues. Germline V lookup: CDR1 DFQATT, CDR2 SNEGSKA (reference sequence). The CDR3: CSASQGAYTEAFF. As DNA, the CDR3 is TGCAGTGCTAGTCAGGGGGCATACACTGAAGCTTTCTTT.

At least ten counts were recorded for this clonotype. J is TRBJ1-2 and V is TRBV29-1, with a weak D call TRBD1 (5 bases). Germline CDR1 and CDR2: SQVTM and ANQGSEA. This CDR3 is 8 amino acids long. The V gene lost 6 bases and the J gene lost 13 bases, with 9 bases spanning the gap. The CDR3 nucleotides are TGCAGCGTCGCAGGGCCCACCTTC. Residues: CSVAGPTF.

This clonotype has a count of ten or more. V and J are TRBV12-3 or TRBV12-4 and TRBJ2-7; tentatively, D is TRBD1 or TRBD2 (5 bases each). V lost 3 bases, J lost 6 bases, and 12 bases lay in between. The CDR3 runs to 13 residues. The CDR3 DNA reads TGTGCCAGCAGTTTTGGGGGTTTAGGCGAGCAGTACTTC. It translates to CASSFGGLGEQYF.

This clonotype was found once. V usage is TRBV29-1 and J usage is TRBJ2-3; 12 bases fit TRBD2. Germline-derived CDR1 and CDR2 are SQVTM and ANQGSEA. CDR3 length equals 14 residues. With V trimmed by 7 bases and J by 5 bases, 7 bases remained unmatched. CDR3 in amino acids: CSATGTSGLDTQYF. The CDR3 nucleotides are TGCAGCGCAACCGGGACTAGCGGGTTAGATACGCAGTATTTT.

Sample share makes this clonotype medium-sized. The chain joins TRBV10-1 to TRBJ2-1, with TRBD2 matching 13 bases. CDR3 length: 21 residues. Per germline, CDR1 WNHNN and CDR2 SYGVQD (reference sequence). CDR3 DNA sequence: TGCGTCACAATCGAGGGACTAGCGGGATCGGCGGCGGGCCGCGGCGGCCCTGAGCAGTTCTTC. This sequence encodes CVTIEGLAGSAAGRGGPEQFF.

CDR3 loop: CASGDSFPSYEQYF. The DNA for the CDR3 is TGCGCCAGCGGGGACAGCTTCCCATCCTACGAGCAGTACTTC. The chain is built from TRBV5-1 and TRBJ2-7, with 7 bases lining up with TRBD1. The V gene's germline CDR1 is SGHRS and CDR2 YFSETQ. The CDR3 runs to 14 residues. J lost 1 base, V lost 7 bases, and 8 bases had no gene match. Filled out from reference TRBV5-1 and TRBJ2-7, the complete variable domain reads KAGVTQTPRYLIKTRGQQVTLSCSPISGHRSVSWYQQTPGQGLQFLFEYFSETQRNKGNFPGRFSGRQFSNSRSEMNVSTLELGDSALYLCASGDSFPSYEQYFGPGTRLTVT.

This clonotype was picked up many times. This chain uses TRBV30 with TRBJ2-1; no clear D gene. Germline-derived CDR1 and CDR2 are GTSNPN and SVGIG (reference sequence). Trimming cost V 6 bases and J 7 bases, with 7 bases left between them. The CDR3 sequence is 10 residues long. The chain's CDR3 is CACSRNEQFF. The CDR3 DNA sequence: TGTGCCTGTTCCCGGAATGAGCAGTTCTTC.

This clonotype was picked up many times. A read error may produce the germline difference seen at one junction end. The V gene is TRBV12-3 or TRBV12-4, the J gene TRBJ2-1; D could derive from TRBD1 or TRBD2 (5 bases each). The CDR3 has 14 residues. CDR3 in DNA: TGTGCCAGCAGTTTAGGAGGGGCCTACGATGAGCAGTTCTTC. Its translation: CASSLGGAYDEQFF.

Many counts were recorded for this clonotype. This chain links TRBV19 with TRBJ2-3, with 7 bases matching TRBD2. The ends lost 7 bases at V and 2 bases at J; junction bases unmatched: 6. CDR3 length: 14 residues. The V gene's germline CDR1 is LNHDA and CDR2 SQIVND (reference sequence). CDR3 protein: CASTPGLSTDTQYF. The CDR3 DNA follows: TGTGCCAGTACTCCGGGACTATCCACAGATACGCAGTATTTT.

This clonotype was counted ten times or more. J is TRBJ2-7 and V is TRBV6-2 or TRBV6-3, with D maybe TRBD2 (6 bases). Germline V gene sequence: CDR1 MNHEY, CDR2 SVGEGT. CDR3 length: 15 amino acids. V lost 0 bases and J 3 bases, leaving 12 bases between the germline ends. The CDR3 bases are TGTGCCAGCAGTTACTCATCCGGGAGAAACTACGAGCAGTACTTC. It yields the protein CASSYSSGRNYEQYF.

The genes are TRBV5-1 and TRBJ2-3; TRBD2 agrees at 7 bases. The CDR3 has 15 amino acids. Per the germline V gene, CDR1 is SGHRS and CDR2 is YFSETQ. Losses at the gene ends were 7 bases for V and 3 bases for J; bases not matched to a gene: 11. In DNA, the CDR3 is TGCGCCAGCCACCAGTCCGGGGGGACTACAGATACGCAGTATTTT. This encodes CASHQSGGTTDTQYF.

This clonotype was observed a handful of times. The rearrangement joins TRBV19 to TRBJ2-1, with 7 bases that match TRBD2. The length of the CDR3 is 14 residues. Germline lookup yields CDR1 LNHDA and CDR2 SQIVND (reference sequence). V lost 5 bases, J lost 5 bases, and 6 bases stayed unmatched. This chain's CDR3 is CASSGWGLNNEQFF. In DNA, the CDR3 is TGTGCCAGTAGTGGGTGGGGACTAAACAATGAGCAGTTCTTC.

This clonotype was counted at least ten times. V usage is TRBV4-1 and J usage is TRBJ2-3; D possibly corresponds to TRBD1 (6 bases). V gave up 4 bases and J gave up 1 base, with 12 bases separating them. Germline-derived CDR1 and CDR2 are MGHRA and YSYEKL. The CDR3 is 15 residues long. DNA for the CDR3: TGCGCCAGCAGCCCTGGACAGTGGGGCACAGATACGCAGTATTTT. Protein sequence: CASSPGQWGTDTQYF.

This clonotype occurred many times. V gene TRBV28 combines with J gene TRBJ2-2, with D unresolved. The V gene lost 2 bases and the J gene lost 4 bases, with 5 bases spanning the gap. Germline V gene lookup returns CDR1 MDHEN and CDR2 SYDVKM. There are 13 residues in the CDR3. The CDR3 is CASSLVSTGELFF. The CDR3 DNA reads TGTGCCAGCAGTTTAGTCAGCACCGGGGAGCTGTTTTTT.

This clonotype showed up many times. The chain combines TRBV28 with TRBJ2-3, with 11 nucleotides matching TRBD2. CDR3 length: 15 residues. Trimming cost V 3 bases and J 2 bases; bases outside gene matches: 1. From germline, CDR1 is MDHEN and CDR2 SYDVKM. CDR3 amino acids: CASSLGLAATDTQYF. The CDR3 region has the DNA TGTGCCAGCAGTTTGGGACTAGCGGCCACAGATACGCAGTATTTT.

The sample holds many counts of this clonotype. The rearrangement uses TRBV29-1 and TRBJ2-1, with no clear D. The CDR3 is 12 residues long. Germline lookup yields CDR1 SQVTM and CDR2 ANQGSEA. V was trimmed by 5 bases and J by 4 bases, leaving 9 bases between them. CDR3 loop: CSVLENYNEQFF. CDR3 coding DNA: TGCAGCGTTCTGGAGAATTACAATGAGCAGTTCTTC.

This clonotype has ten or more counts. V usage is TRBV28 and J usage is TRBJ2-7; D is perhaps TRBD1 (6 bases). V was pared by 5 bases and J by 0 bases, with 17 bases between. Germline V CDR1 and CDR2: MDHEN, SYDVKM. The CDR3 spans 16 residues. In DNA, the CDR3 is TGTGCCAGCAGTAAACGAATGGACAGAAGCTCCTACGAGCAGTACTTC. As protein: CASSKRMDRSSYEQYF.

This clonotype was seen repeatedly, ten times or more. The V call is TRBV7-6, the J call TRBJ2-5; D uncertain. Trimming shortened V by 2 bases and J by 1 base, and 5 bases separated the two germline ends. Germline assignment: CDR1 SGHVS and CDR2 FNYEAQ. The CDR3 sequence is 13 residues long. Here the CDR3 reads CASSLQIQETQYF. In DNA, the CDR3 is TGTGCCAGCAGCTTACAGATCCAAGAGACCCAGTACTTC.

As regards this clonotype: It may be a read error: a sequence one base away is much more abundant. V and J are TRBV6-2 or TRBV6-3 and TRBJ2-1; D unclear. V was trimmed by 5 bases and J by 9 bases, leaving 14 bases between them. CDR1 is MNHEY, CDR2 SVGEGT, per germline. The CDR3 covers 13 residues. Here the CDR3 reads CASSPTRDFEQFF. CDR3 DNA sequence: TGTGCCAGCAGTCCTACACGAGATTTTGAGCAGTTCTTC.

This clonotype is judged medium-sized. The rearrangement links TRBV18 to TRBJ2-7; a weak D match, TRBD1 (6 bases). Germline values: CDR1 KGHSH, CDR2 LQKENI. CDR3 size: 14 residues. V was shortened by 3 bases and J by 5 bases, with 14 bases between the two germline ends. CDR3 region: CASSPGTPPDEQYF. In nucleotides, the CDR3 is TGTGCCAGCTCACCCGGGACACCCCCGGACGAGCAGTACTTC.

By sample share, this clonotype is medium-sized. CDR3 coding DNA: TGTGCCAGCAGTGAAGAGACCCAGTACTTC. As protein: CASSEETQYF. The rearrangement links TRBV2 to TRBJ2-5; D remains ambiguous. The V end was cut by 1 base, the J end by 6 bases, with 0 bases between. The CDR3 runs to 10 residues. CDR1 and CDR2 from the germline V gene are SNHLY and FYNNEI.

In this sample, this clonotype turned up a few times. A junction boundary mismatches the germline segment, possibly from a read error. The rearrangement links TRBV30 to TRBJ1-1; D might be TRBD1 (6 bases). This CDR3 has 12 amino acids. CDR1 is GTSNPN and CDR2 is SVGIG in the germline V gene (reference sequence). CDR3 residues: CAWKRGNSEAFF. The CDR3 nucleotides are TGTGCCTGGAAAAGGGGGAACTCTGAAGCTTTCTTT.

This clonotype has ten or more counts. V and J are TRBV24-1 and TRBJ2-3; no clear D. Trimming took off 0 bases at V and 4 bases at J, with 10 bases between the two ends. CDR1 is KGHDR and CDR2 is SFDVKD in the germline V gene. The CDR3 totals 15 residues. Here the CDR3 DNA reads TGTGCCACCAGTGATTTGGGGCAGGCCCCAGATACGCAGTATTTT. It yields the protein CATSDLGQAPDTQYF.

This clonotype was recorded at least ten times. This CDR3 is CAVGLSYEQYF. CDR3 DNA sequence: TGTGCCGTAGGTCTCTCCTACGAGCAGTACTTC. The chain links TRBV25-1 to TRBJ2-7; D remains unclear. From germline, CDR1 is MGHDK and CDR2 SYGVNS. Deletions cut 11 bases from V and 0 bases from J, with 8 bases between. The CDR3 contains 11 residues.

Many counts were recorded for this clonotype. The chain combines TRBV28 with TRBJ2-3; 9 nucleotides align to TRBD2. In germline, CDR1 is MDHEN, CDR2 SYDVKM. Germline trimming cut 3 bases from V and 6 bases from J; bases unmatched to any gene: 7. This CDR3 region has 15 residues. CDR3 nucleotides: TGTGCCAGCAGTTTGGCGGGAGGGCCTATGGATACGCAGTATTTT. Amino acids: CASSLAGGPMDTQYF.

This clonotype was seen at least ten times. The V gene is TRBV30, the J gene TRBJ2-7, with D perhaps TRBD2 (6 bases). The V gene lost 2 bases and the J gene lost 2 bases, with 10 bases spanning the gap. Germline-derived CDR1 and CDR2 are GTSNPN and SVGIG (reference sequence). The CDR3 contains 13 residues. CDR3 in DNA: TGTGCCTGGAGTCCTAGCGAGCCCTACGAGCAGTACTTC. This translates into CAWSPSEPYEQYF.